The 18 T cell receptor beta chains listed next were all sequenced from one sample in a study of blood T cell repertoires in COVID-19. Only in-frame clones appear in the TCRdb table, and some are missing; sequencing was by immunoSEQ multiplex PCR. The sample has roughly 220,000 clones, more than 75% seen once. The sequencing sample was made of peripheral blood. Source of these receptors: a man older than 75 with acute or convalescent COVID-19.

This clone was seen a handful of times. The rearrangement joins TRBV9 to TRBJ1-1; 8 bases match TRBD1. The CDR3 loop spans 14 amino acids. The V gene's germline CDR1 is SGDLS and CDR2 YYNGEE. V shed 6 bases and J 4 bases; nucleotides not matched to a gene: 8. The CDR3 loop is CASTRTGSPTEAFF. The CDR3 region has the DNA TGTGCCAGCACCCGGACAGGGAGTCCCACTGAAGCTTTCTTT.

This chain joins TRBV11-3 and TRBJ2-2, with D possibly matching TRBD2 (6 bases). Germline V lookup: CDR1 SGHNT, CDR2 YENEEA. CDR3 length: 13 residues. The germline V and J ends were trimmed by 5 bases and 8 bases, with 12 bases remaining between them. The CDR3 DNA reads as TGTGCCAGCAGCATCAACCGGGAGGGGGAGCTGTTTTTT. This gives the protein CASSINREGELFF.

CDR3 region: CASSEASSYGYTF. CDR3 coding DNA: TGTGCCAGCAGTGAAGCATCGTCCTATGGCTACACCTTC. The V call is TRBV6-1, the J call TRBJ1-2, with D hard to call. Germline V gene lookup returns CDR1 MNHNS and CDR2 SASEGT. Trimming cost V 0 bases and J 4 bases, with 6 bases left between them. CDR3 length: 13 residues.

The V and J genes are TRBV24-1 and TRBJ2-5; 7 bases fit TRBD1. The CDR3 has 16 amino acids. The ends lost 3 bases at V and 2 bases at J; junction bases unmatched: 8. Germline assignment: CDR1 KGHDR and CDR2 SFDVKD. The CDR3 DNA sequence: TGTGCCACCAGTGATCCCAGCCGGGACAGACAAGAGACCCAGTACTTC. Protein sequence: CATSDPSRDRQETQYF.

CDR3 DNA sequence: TGCAGCGTTGAAGAACTAGCGGATACGCAGTATTTT. Residues: CSVEELADTQYF. The chain is built from TRBV29-1 and TRBJ2-3, with 7 positions matching TRBD2. The CDR3 spans 12 residues. Unmatched junction bases numbered 0, after V lost 0 bases and J lost 6 bases. CDR1 SQVTM and CDR2 ANQGSEA come from the germline V gene.

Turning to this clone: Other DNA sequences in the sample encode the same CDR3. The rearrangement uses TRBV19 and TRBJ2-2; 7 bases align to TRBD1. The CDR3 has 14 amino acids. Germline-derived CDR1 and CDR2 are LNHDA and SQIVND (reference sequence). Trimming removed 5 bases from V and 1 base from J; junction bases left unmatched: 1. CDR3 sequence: CASSSGGNTGELFF. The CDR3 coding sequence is TGTGCCAGTAGTTCAGGGGGGAACACCGGGGAGCTGTTTTTT.

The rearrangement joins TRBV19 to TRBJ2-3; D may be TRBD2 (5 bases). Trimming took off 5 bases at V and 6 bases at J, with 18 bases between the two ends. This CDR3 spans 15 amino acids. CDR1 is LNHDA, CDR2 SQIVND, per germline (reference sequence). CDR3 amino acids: CASSSWAQTTDTQYF. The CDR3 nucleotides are TGTGCCAGTAGTTCCTGGGCACAGACTACGGATACGCAGTATTTT.

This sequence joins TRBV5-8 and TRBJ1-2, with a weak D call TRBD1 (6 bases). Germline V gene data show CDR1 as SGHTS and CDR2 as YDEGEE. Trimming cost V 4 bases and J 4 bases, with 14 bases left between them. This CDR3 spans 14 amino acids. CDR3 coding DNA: TGTGCCAGCAGCGGCAGGACAGCCCTCTATGGCTACACCTTC. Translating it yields CASSGRTALYGYTF.

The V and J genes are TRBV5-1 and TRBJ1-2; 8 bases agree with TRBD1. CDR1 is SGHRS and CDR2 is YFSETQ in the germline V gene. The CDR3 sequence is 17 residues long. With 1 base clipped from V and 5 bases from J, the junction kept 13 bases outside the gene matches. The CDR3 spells CASSLLGTGRAEYGYTF. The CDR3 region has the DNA TGCGCCAGCAGCTTGCTAGGGACAGGTCGGGCTGAGTATGGCTACACCTTC.

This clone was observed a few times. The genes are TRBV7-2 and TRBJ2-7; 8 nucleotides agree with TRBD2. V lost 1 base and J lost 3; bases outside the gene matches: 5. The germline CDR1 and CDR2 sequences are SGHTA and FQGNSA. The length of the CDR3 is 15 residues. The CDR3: CASSLGSSGSYEQYV. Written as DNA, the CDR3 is TGTGCCAGCAGCTTAGGATCCAGCGGGAGCTACGAGCAGTACGTC.

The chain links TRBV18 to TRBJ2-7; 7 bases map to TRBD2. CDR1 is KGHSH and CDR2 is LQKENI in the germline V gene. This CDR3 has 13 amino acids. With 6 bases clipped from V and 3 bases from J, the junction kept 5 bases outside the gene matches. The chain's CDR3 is CASSPGGGYEQYV. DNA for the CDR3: TGTGCCAGCTCGCCTGGGGGGGGCTACGAGCAGTACGTC.

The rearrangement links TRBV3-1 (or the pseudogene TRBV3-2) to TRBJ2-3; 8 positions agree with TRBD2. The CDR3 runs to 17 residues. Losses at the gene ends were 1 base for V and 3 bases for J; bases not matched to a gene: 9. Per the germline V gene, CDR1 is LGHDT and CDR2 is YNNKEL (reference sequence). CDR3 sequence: CASSQVLLAEGTDTQYF. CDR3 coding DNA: TGTGCCAGCAGCCAAGTGCTACTAGCGGAAGGTACAGATACGCAGTATTTT.

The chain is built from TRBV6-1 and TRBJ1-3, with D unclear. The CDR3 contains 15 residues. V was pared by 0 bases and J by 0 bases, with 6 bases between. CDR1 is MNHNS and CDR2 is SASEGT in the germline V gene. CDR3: CASSEARYSGNTIYF. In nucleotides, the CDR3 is TGTGCCAGCAGTGAAGCGAGATACTCTGGAAACACCATATATTTT.

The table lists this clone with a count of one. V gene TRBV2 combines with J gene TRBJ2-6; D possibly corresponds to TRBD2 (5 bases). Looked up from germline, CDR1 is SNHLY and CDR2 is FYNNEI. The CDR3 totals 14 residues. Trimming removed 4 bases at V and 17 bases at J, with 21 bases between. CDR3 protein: CASSAGSPQLILTF. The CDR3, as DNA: TGTGCCAGCAGTGCGGGGTCCCCCCAACTTATCTTGACTTTC.

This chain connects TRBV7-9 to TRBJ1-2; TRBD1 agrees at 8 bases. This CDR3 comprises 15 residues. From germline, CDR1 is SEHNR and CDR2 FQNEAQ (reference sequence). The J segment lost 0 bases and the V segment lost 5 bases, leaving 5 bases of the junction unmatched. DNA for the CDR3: TGTGCCAGCAGCCCTCGGACAGGGACTAACTATGGCTACACCTTC. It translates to CASSPRTGTNYGYTF.

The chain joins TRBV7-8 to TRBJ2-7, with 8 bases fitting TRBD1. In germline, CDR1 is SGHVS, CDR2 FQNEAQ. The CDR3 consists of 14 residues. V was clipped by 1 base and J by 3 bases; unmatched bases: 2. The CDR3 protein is CASSLVTGGYEQYV. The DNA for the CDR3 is TGTGCCAGCAGCTTAGTTACAGGGGGCTACGAGCAGTACGTC.

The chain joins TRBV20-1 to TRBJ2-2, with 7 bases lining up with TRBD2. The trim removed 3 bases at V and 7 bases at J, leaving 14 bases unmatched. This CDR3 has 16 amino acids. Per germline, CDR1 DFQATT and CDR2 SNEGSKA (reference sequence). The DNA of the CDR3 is TGCAGTGCTAGTGGTGGGGGAGGGCCTTATGGCGGGGAGCTGTTTTTT. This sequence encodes CSASGGGGPYGGELFF.

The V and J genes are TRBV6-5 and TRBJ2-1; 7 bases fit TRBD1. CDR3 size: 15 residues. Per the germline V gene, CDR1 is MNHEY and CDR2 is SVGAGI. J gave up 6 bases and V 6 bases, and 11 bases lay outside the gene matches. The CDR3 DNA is TGTGCCAGCAGAAAAGAGGGGGCTTTGGTCAATGAGCAGTTCTTC. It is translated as CASRKEGALVNEQFF.